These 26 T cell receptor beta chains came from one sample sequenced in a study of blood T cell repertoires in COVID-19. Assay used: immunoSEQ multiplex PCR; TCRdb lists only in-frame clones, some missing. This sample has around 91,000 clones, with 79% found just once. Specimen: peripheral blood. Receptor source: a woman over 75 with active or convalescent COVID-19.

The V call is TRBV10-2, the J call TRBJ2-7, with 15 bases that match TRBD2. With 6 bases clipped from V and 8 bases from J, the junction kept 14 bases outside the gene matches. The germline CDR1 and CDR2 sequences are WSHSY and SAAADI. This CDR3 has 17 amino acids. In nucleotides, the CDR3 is TGCGCCAGCAGGGGACTAGCGGGAGGCCCAGAACCTATAAAGCAGTACTTC. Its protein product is CASRGLAGGPEPIKQYF.

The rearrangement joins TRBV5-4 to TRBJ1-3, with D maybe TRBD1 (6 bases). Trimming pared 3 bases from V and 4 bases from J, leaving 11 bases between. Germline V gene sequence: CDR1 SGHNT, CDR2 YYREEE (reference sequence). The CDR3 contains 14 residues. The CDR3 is CASSSRTAGNTIYF. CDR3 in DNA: TGTGCCAGCAGCTCCCGGACAGCCGGAAACACCATATATTTT.

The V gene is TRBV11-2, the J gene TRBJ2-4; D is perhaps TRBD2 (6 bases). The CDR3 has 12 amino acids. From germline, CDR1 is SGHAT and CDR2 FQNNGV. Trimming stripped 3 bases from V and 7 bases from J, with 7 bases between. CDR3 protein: CASSLAGNIQYF. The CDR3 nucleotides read TGTGCCAGCAGCTTGGCGGGGAACATTCAGTACTTC. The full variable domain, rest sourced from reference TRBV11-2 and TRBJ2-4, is EAGVAQSPRYKIIEKRQSVAFWCNPISGHATLYWYQQILGQGPKLLIQFQNNGVVDDSQLPKDRFSAERLKGVDSTLKIQPAKLEDSAVYLCASSLAGNIQYFGAGTRLSVL.

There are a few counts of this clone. DNA of the CDR3: TGTGCCAGCAGTACAACAGGGGACACTGAAGCTTTCTTT. This translates into CASSTTGDTEAFF. This chain connects TRBV6-4 to TRBJ1-1; 7 nucleotides align to TRBD1. Per germline, CDR1 MRHNA and CDR2 SNTAGT. The CDR3 has 13 residues. V dropped 5 bases and J dropped 3; count of bases not matched to a gene: 3.

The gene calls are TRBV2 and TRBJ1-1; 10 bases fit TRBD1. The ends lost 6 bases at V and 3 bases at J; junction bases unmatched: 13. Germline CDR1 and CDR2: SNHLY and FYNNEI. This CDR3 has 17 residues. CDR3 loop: CASRVPDRGSGDTEAFF. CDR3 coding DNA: TGTGCCAGCAGGGTACCGGACAGGGGGTCGGGGGACACTGAAGCTTTCTTT.

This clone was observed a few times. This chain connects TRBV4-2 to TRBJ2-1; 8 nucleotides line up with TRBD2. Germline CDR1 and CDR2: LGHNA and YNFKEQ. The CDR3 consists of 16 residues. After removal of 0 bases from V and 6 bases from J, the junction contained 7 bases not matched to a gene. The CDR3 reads CASSQDKTSEFNEQFF. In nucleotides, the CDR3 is TGTGCCAGCAGCCAAGATAAGACTAGCGAGTTCAATGAGCAGTTCTTC.

The DNA for the CDR3 is TGTGCCAGCAGCCCCGGGAGAGATACGCAGTATTTT. The encoded protein is CASSPGRDTQYF. This chain connects TRBV7-9 to TRBJ2-3, with a possible D match to TRBD2 (6 bases). Trimming pared 5 bases from V and 5 bases from J, leaving 8 bases between. CDR1 and CDR2 (germline): SEHNR, FQNEAQ (reference sequence). This CDR3 has 12 amino acids.

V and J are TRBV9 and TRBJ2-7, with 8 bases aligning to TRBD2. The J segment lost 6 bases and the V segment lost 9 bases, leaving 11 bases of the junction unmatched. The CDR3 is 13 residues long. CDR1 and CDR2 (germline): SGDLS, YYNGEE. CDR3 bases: TGTGCCACCGGGAGGGAGCCCATCGGCGAGCAGTACTTC. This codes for CATGREPIGEQYF.

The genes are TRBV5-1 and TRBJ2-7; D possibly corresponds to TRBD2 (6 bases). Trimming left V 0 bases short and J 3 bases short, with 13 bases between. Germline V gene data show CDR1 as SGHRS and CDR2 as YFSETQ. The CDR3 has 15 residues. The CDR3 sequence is CASSLEVRAGYEQYF. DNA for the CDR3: TGCGCCAGCAGCTTGGAGGTCAGAGCGGGCTACGAGCAGTACTTC.

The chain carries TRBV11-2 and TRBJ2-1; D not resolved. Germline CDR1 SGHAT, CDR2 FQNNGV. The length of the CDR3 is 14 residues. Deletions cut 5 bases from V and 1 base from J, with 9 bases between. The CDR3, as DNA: TGTGCCAGCAGCCCCTACCGGTCCTACAATGAGCAGTTCTTC. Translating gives CASSPYRSYNEQFF.

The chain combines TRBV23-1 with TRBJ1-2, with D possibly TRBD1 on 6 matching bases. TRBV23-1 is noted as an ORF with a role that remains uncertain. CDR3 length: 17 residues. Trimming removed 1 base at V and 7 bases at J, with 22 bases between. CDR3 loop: CASSQWAGERIYRGYTF. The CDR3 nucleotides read TGCGCCAGCAGTCAATGGGCAGGGGAGAGGATATATCGTGGCTACACCTTC.

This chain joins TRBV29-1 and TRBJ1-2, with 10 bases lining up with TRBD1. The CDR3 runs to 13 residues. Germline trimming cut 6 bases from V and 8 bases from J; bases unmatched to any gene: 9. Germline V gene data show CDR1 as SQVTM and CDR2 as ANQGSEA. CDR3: CSVDPTGGAGYTF. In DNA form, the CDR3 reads TGCAGCGTGGACCCGACAGGGGGCGCGGGCTACACCTTC.

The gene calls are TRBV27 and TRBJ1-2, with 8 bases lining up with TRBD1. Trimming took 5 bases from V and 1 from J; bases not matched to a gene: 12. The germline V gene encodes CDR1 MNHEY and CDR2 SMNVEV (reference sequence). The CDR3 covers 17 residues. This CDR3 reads CASSPGQGNSLNYGYTF. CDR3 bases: TGTGCCAGCAGTCCAGGACAGGGAAACAGCCTTAACTATGGCTACACCTTC.

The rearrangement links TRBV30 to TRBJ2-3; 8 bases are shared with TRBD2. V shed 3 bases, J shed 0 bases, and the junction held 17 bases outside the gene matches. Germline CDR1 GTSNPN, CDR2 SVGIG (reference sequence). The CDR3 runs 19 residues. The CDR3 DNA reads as TGTGCCTGGAGGCTCTCGGGTCGGGCGGGAGGAGCTAGCACAGATACGCAGTATTTT. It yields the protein CAWRLSGRAGGASTDTQYF.

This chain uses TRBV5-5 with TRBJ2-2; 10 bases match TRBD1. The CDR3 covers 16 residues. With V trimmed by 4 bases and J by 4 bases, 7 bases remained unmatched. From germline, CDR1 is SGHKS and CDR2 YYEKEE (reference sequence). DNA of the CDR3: TGTGCCAGCAGCCAGAGGACAGGGGGGCTCACCGGGGAGCTGTTTTTT. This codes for CASSQRTGGLTGELFF.

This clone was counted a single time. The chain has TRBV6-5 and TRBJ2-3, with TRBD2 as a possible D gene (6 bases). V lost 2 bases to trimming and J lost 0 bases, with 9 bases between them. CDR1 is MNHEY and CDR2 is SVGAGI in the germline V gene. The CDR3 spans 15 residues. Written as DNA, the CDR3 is TGTGCCAGCAGTTACCAGGACTATAGCACAGATACGCAGTATTTT. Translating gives CASSYQDYSTDTQYF.

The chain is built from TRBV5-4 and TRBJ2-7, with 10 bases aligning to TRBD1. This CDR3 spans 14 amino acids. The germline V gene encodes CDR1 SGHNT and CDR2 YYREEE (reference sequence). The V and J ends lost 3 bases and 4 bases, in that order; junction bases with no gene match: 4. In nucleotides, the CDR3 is TGTGCCAGCAGCTCGAGGGACAGGGGTTACGAGCAGTACTTC. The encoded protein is CASSSRDRGYEQYF.

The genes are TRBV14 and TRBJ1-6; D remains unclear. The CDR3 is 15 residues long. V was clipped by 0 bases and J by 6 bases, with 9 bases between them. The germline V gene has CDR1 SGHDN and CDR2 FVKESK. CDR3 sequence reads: CASSQEATINSPLHF. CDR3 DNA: TGTGCCAGCAGCCAAGAGGCCACCATTAATTCACCCCTCCACTTT.

The CDR3 loop is CASSPPGVQGAGGYTF. The CDR3 nucleotides read TGTGCCAGCAGCCCGCCGGGGGTACAGGGGGCTGGTGGCTACACCTTC. The rearrangement uses TRBV5-4 and TRBJ1-2; 9 bases line up with TRBD1. Trimming removed 4 bases from V and 7 bases from J; junction bases left unmatched: 14. Germline V gene data show CDR1 as SGHNT and CDR2 as YYREEE (reference sequence). This CDR3 is built from 16 residues.

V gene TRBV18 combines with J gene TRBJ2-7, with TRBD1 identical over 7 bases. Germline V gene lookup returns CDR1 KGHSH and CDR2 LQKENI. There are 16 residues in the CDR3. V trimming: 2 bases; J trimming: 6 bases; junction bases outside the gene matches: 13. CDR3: CASSPLAAGGSGEQYF. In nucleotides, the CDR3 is TGTGCCAGCTCACCATTGGCCGCAGGGGGTTCGGGCGAGCAGTACTTC.

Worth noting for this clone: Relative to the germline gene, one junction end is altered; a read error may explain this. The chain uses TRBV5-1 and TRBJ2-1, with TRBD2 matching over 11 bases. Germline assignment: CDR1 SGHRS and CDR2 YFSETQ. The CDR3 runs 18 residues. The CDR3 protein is CASSLTGTSGLSYNEQFF. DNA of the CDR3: TGTGCCAGCAGCTTGACCGGGACTAGCGGTCTGTCTTACAATGAGCAGTTCTTC.

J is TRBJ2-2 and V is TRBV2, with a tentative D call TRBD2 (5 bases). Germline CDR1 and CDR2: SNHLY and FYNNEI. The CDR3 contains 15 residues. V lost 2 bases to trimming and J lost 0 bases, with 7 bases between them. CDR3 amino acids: CASSERRANTGELFF. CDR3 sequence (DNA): TGTGCCAGCAGTGAAAGGCGGGCGAACACCGGGGAGCTGTTTTTT.

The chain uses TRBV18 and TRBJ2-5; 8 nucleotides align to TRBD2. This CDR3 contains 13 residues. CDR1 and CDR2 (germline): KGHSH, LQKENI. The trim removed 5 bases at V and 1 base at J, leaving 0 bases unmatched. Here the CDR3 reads CASSTSGQETQYF. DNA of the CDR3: TGTGCCAGCTCAACTAGCGGCCAAGAGACCCAGTACTTC.

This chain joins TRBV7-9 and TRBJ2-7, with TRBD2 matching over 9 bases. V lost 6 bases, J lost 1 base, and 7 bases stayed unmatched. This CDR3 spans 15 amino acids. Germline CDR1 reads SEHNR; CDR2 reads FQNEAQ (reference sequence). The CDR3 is CASSFVSGSSYEQYF. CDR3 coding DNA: TGTGCCAGCAGTTTCGTTAGCGGGAGTTCCTACGAGCAGTACTTC.

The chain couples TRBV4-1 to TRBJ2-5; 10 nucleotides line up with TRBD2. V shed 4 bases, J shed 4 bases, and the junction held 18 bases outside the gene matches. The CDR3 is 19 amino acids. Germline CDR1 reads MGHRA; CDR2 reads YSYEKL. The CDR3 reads CASSPRGTSGMVIPETQYF. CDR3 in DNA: TGCGCCAGCAGCCCTCGGGGTACTAGCGGGATGGTAATCCCAGAGACCCAGTACTTC.

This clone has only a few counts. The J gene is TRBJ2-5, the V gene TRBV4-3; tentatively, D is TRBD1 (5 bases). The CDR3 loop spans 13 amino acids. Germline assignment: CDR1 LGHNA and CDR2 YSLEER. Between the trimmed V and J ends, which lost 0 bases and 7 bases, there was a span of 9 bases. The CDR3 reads CASSQEPQGTQYF. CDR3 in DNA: TGCGCCAGCAGCCAAGAACCGCAGGGGACCCAGTACTTC.